This entry lists 8 T cell receptor beta chains sequenced from one sample in a study of CD8+ T cells in alopecia areata. RNA, once extracted, was reverse transcribed into cDNA for use as the sequencing template. Repertoires were generated with immunoSEQ multiplex PCR, while TCRdb's copy carries only in-frame clones and drops some. The repertoire holds 150,000 to 200,000 clones, 59% seen once, with approximately 14% in the top ten. The input for sequencing was CD4+ T cells sorted from blood, taken at week 0. These receptors came from a human donor with alopecia areata.

This chain uses TRBV6-5 with TRBJ2-1, with 8 bases fitting TRBD1. CDR3 size: 14 residues. Germline V CDR1 and CDR2: MNHEY, SVGAGI. V gave up 6 bases and J gave up 8 bases; unmatched junction bases: 9. The CDR3 DNA reads TGTGCCAGCAGCAGGACAGGGAATAGCGATGAGCAGTTCTTC. It translates to CASSRTGNSDEQFF.

This clone has just a few counts. The V gene is TRBV10-3, the J gene TRBJ2-7; 7 bases map to TRBD1. CDR1 ENHRY and CDR2 SYGVKD come from the germline V gene. V dropped 2 bases and J dropped 4; count of bases not matched to a gene: 5. The CDR3 contains 14 residues. CDR3 in amino acids: CAISEGQVEYEQYF. The CDR3 DNA reads TGTGCCATCAGTGAGGGACAGGTAGAATACGAGCAGTACTTC.

This sequence joins TRBV15 and TRBJ2-7, with TRBD1 matching 7 bases. Germline assignment: CDR1 LNHNV and CDR2 YYDKDF (reference sequence). The J segment lost 0 bases and the V segment lost 3 bases, leaving 2 bases of the junction unmatched. This CDR3 is 14 amino acids long. CDR3 sequence (DNA): TGTGCCACCAGCAGCGCAGGGGGCTCCTACGAGCAGTACTTC. Its protein product is CATSSAGGSYEQYF.

The chain has TRBV15 and TRBJ2-7; TRBD1 matches 10 bases. V dropped 0 bases and J dropped 0; count of bases not matched to a gene: 8. In germline, CDR1 is LNHNV, CDR2 YYDKDF (reference sequence). This CDR3 spans 18 amino acids. In DNA form, the CDR3 reads TGTGCCACCAGCAGAGATAGACCGGGACAGGGGACCTCCTACGAGCAGTACTTC. Its translation is CATSRDRPGQGTSYEQYF.

This clone appeared many times. V usage is TRBV5-1 and J usage is TRBJ2-4; D is unclear. The CDR3 has 16 amino acids. CDR1 is SGHRS, CDR2 YFSETQ, per germline. V was cut by 0 bases and J by 2 bases, with 12 bases left in between. Written as DNA, the CDR3 is TGCGCCAGCAGCTTGGCCACAGTATCAACCAAAAACATTCAGTACTTC. Translated, it gives CASSLATVSTKNIQYF.

This clone was counted between two and nine times. This chain connects TRBV29-1 to TRBJ2-6; no definite D call. Per germline, CDR1 SQVTM and CDR2 ANQGSEA. The V end lost 2 bases, the J end lost 3 bases, and 17 bases lay between the germline ends. The CDR3 is 17 amino acids. CDR3 sequence: CSVEKVSLGIGANVLTF. The CDR3 DNA follows: TGCAGCGTTGAAAAAGTGTCGCTCGGTATTGGGGCCAACGTCCTGACTTTC.

This chain uses TRBV7-9 with TRBJ1-1; no clear D gene. This CDR3 spans 14 amino acids. Trimming cost V 2 bases and J 4 bases, with 11 bases left between them. Germline V gene data show CDR1 as SEHNR and CDR2 as FQNEAQ (reference sequence). CDR3 protein: CASSLKGSVTEAFF. The DNA for the CDR3 is TGTGCCAGCAGCTTAAAGGGTAGCGTCACTGAAGCTTTCTTT.

This clone is a singleton in its sample. The chain employs TRBV30 and TRBJ2-7, with a possible D match to TRBD1 (6 bases). Germline V lookup: CDR1 GTSNPN, CDR2 SVGIG (reference sequence). The CDR3 sequence is 14 residues long. V lost 2 bases and J lost 3, with 14 bases in between. CDR3 sequence: CAWSRSGVSYEQYF. The CDR3 coding sequence is TGTGCCTGGAGTCGGTCAGGGGTGAGCTACGAGCAGTACTTC.